Presented here are 8 T cell receptor beta chains from one specimen sequenced in a study of shared clonotypes between healthy human individuals. Clones were sequenced by immunoSEQ multiplex PCR, and TCRdb holds only the in-frame ones, with some missing. The data hold 2 million to 2.5 million clones, with approximately 95% observed a single time. Material: naive CD4+ T cells from PBMCs. Subset specified: CD45RA+ positively selected. The receptors come from a man in his late teens or twenties in good health. Some clones in this sample may be carry-over from other donors' samples.

This chain connects TRBV5-4 to TRBJ2-3; 8 bases align to TRBD1. Germline CDR1 is SGHNT and CDR2 is YYREEE (reference sequence). This CDR3 has 14 residues. The V gene end was trimmed by 4 bases and the J gene end by 3 bases; junction bases not matched to a gene: 4. CDR3 sequence (DNA): TGTGCCAGCAGCCCAACAGGGGGGACAGATACGCAGTATTTT. It specifies CASSPTGGTDTQYF. The full variable domain, its missing parts supplied by reference TRBV5-4 and TRBJ2-3, is ETGVTQSPTHLIKTRGQQVTLRCSSQSGHNTVSWYQQALGQGPQFIFQYYREEENGRGNFPPRFSGLQFPNYSSELNVNALELDDSALYLCASSPTGGTDTQYFGPGTRLTVL.

CDR3 sequence: CASSTGQAGEQYF. In nucleotides, the CDR3 is TGTGCCAGCAGCACGGGACAGGCTGGGGAGCAGTACTTC. The chain links TRBV7-3 to TRBJ2-7; 8 nucleotides align to TRBD1. There are 13 residues in the CDR3. From germline, CDR1 is SGHTA and CDR2 FQGTGA. Trimming at V came to 5 bases and at J to 7 bases, leaving 7 bases not matched to a gene.

The chain carries TRBV5-1 and TRBJ2-1, with D possibly TRBD2 on 6 matching bases. This CDR3 is built from 14 residues. Germline-derived CDR1 and CDR2 are SGHRS and YFSETQ. The V and J ends lost 4 bases and 5 bases respectively, with 13 bases between them. Here the CDR3 reads CASSPPGLNNEQFF. For the CDR3, the DNA is TGCGCCAGCAGCCCTCCGGGACTTAACAATGAGCAGTTCTTC.

This chain links TRBV9 with TRBJ1-1; no clear D. Germline-derived CDR1 and CDR2 are SGDLS and YYNGEE. This CDR3 comprises 15 residues. Between the trimmed V and J ends, which lost 0 bases and 0 bases, there was a span of 9 bases. CDR3 protein: CASSVGLVMNTEAFF. The CDR3 DNA follows: TGTGCCAGCAGCGTAGGACTAGTCATGAACACTGAAGCTTTCTTT.

The chain couples TRBV27 to TRBJ1-5; perhaps TRBD1 as D (5 bases). V lost 8 bases to trimming and J lost 1 base, with 18 bases between them. CDR3 length: 16 amino acids. CDR1 is MNHEY and CDR2 is SMNVEV in the germline V gene (reference sequence). The CDR3 bases are TGTGCCAGCCAACAAACAACATGGGGGAGCAATCAGCCCCAGCATTTT. It codes for CASQQTTWGSNQPQHF.

The chain employs TRBV2 and TRBJ1-3, with D tentatively TRBD1 (5 bases). Deletions cut 4 bases from V and 4 bases from J, with 17 bases between. The germline V gene encodes CDR1 SNHLY and CDR2 FYNNEI. The CDR3 spans 16 residues. The chain's CDR3 is CASSVGVGLTGNTIYF. In DNA, the CDR3 is TGTGCCAGCAGTGTAGGGGTAGGATTGACCGGAAACACCATATATTTT. Based on the CDR3 plus reference TRBV2 and TRBJ1-3, the full variable domain is EPEVTQTPSHQVTQMGQEVILRCVPISNHLYFYWYRQILGQKVEFLVSFYNNEISEKSEIFDDQFSVERPDGSNFTLKIRSTKLEDSAMYFCASSVGVGLTGNTIYFGEGSWLTVV.

The table lists this clone with a count of one. This sequence joins TRBV29-1 and TRBJ2-5, with D possibly being TRBD2 (5 bases). The DNA end is more similar to TRBJ2-7, so the J call may be wrong. Per the germline V gene, CDR1 is SQVTM and CDR2 is ANQGSEA. The CDR3 sequence is 14 residues long. For the CDR3, the DNA is TGCAGCGTTGAAGGCGGGCCGCGCTCCTACGAGCAGTACTTC. This sequence encodes CSVEGGPRSYEQYF.

The chain uses TRBV29-1 and TRBJ2-7; D possibly corresponds to TRBD2 (6 bases). The V gene's germline CDR1 is SQVTM and CDR2 ANQGSEA. Trimming removed 4 bases at V and 5 bases at J, with 18 bases between. The CDR3 consists of 14 residues. Here the CDR3 DNA reads TGCAGCGTTGTTTCGGGAGTAGACCCCCACGAGCAGTACTTC. Its protein is CSVVSGVDPHEQYF.